A selection of T cell receptor beta chains follows, all from one sample in a study of control samples from healthy donors and cancer patients. The data were produced by immunoSEQ multiplex PCR, yet TCRdb's version contains in-frame clones alone and is incomplete. This sample carries 75,000 to 100,000 clones, around nine tenths of them seen once, and the ten largest clones take 3%. The sample was blood. The receptors stem from a human donor in good health. The donor label of this sample is uncertain. CDR3s include the opening cysteine and the closing phenylalanine or tryptophan. A D gene is named only where the DNA matches it firmly. The size field is filled for only some rows; it gives once, few, many or a size class.

CDR3 length: 11
D gene: TRBD2
J gene: TRBJ2-7
V gene: TRBV19
clone size: NA
CDR3 protein: CASGSGGQQYF
CDR3 DNA: TGTGCCAGTGGTAGCGGGGGACAGCAGTACTTC

CDR3 length: 15
D gene: TRBD1
J gene: TRBJ1-5
V gene: TRBV6-5
clone size: NA
CDR3 protein: CASSLGTGPNQPQHF
CDR3 DNA: TGTGCCAGCAGTCTCGGGACAGGGCCGAATCAGCCCCAGCATTTT

CDR3 length: 15
D gene: TRBD1
J gene: TRBJ2-1
V gene: TRBV7-3
clone size: few
CDR3 protein: CASSLRQGLSNEQFF
CDR3 DNA: TGTGCCAGCAGCTTAAGACAGGGATTATCGAATGAGCAGTTCTTC

CDR3 length: 13
D gene: NA
J gene: TRBJ1-2
V gene: TRBV18
clone size: NA
CDR3 protein: CASYRTGSYGYTF
CDR3 DNA: TGTGCCAGCTACCGGACGGGCTCCTATGGCTACACCTTC

CDR3 length: 15
D gene: NA
J gene: TRBJ1-5
V gene: TRBV28
clone size: once
CDR3 protein: CASSRRGGVNQPQHF
CDR3 DNA: TGTGCCAGCAGCCGGAGGGGGGGGGTTAATCAGCCCCAGCATTTT

CDR3 length: 12
D gene: NA
J gene: TRBJ1-1
V gene: TRBV3-1/TRBV3-2
clone size: once
CDR3 protein: CASSQGATEAFF
CDR3 DNA: TGTGCCAGCAGCCAAGGGGCCACTGAAGCTTTCTTT

CDR3 length: 15
D gene: NA
J gene: TRBJ2-3
V gene: TRBV18
clone size: NA
CDR3 protein: CASSPPDSLTDTQYF
CDR3 DNA: TGTGCCAGCTCACCACCCGACAGTCTTACGGATACGCAGTATTTT

CDR3 length: 14
D gene: TRBD1
J gene: TRBJ2-5
V gene: TRBV7-9
clone size: NA
CDR3 protein: CASSPGTGVGTQYF
CDR3 DNA: TGTGCCAGCAGTCCCGGGACAGGGGTCGGGACCCAGTACTTC

CDR3 length: 13
D gene: NA
J gene: TRBJ2-5
V gene: TRBV5-4
clone size: NA
CDR3 protein: CASSLSIQETQYF
CDR3 DNA: TGTGCCAGCAGCTTGTCCATTCAAGAGACCCAGTACTTC

CDR3 length: 17
D gene: NA
J gene: TRBJ1-3
V gene: TRBV3-1/TRBV3-2
clone size: NA
CDR3 protein: CASSQAPGRESGNTIYF
CDR3 DNA: TGTGCCAGCAGCCAAGCTCCGGGGAGAGAATCTGGAAACACCATATATTTT

CDR3 length: 13
D gene: NA
J gene: TRBJ2-7
V gene: TRBV7-9
clone size: NA
CDR3 protein: CASSSMRGSEQYF
CDR3 DNA: TGTGCCAGCAGTTCAATGAGAGGGAGCGAGCAGTACTTC

CDR3 length: 12
D gene: TRBD1
J gene: TRBJ1-1
V gene: TRBV6-5
clone size: NA
CDR3 protein: CASRAGGTGLVF
CDR3 DNA: TGTGCCAGCAGGGCGGGAGGGACAGGGTTAGTCTTT

CDR3 length: 15
D gene: NA
J gene: TRBJ2-1
V gene: TRBV24-1
clone size: NA
CDR3 protein: CATSGSSDGYNEQFF
CDR3 DNA: TGTGCCACCAGTGGGAGCAGTGACGGCTACAATGAGCAGTTCTTC

CDR3 length: 15
D gene: NA
J gene: TRBJ1-1
V gene: TRBV11-1
clone size: NA
CDR3 protein: CASSLVGGSNTEAFF
CDR3 DNA: TGTGCCAGCAGCTTAGTAGGGGGTTCCAACACTGAAGCTTTCTTT

CDR3 length: 17
D gene: TRBD1
J gene: TRBJ1-4
V gene: TRBV5-5
clone size: NA
CDR3 protein: CASSSRQGTILRGKLFF
CDR3 DNA: TGTGCCAGCAGCTCCCGACAGGGGACCATCCTAAGGGGAAAACTGTTTTTT

CDR3 length: 13
D gene: TRBD2
J gene: TRBJ2-5
V gene: TRBV11-2
clone size: NA
CDR3 protein: CASTVGGVETQYF
CDR3 DNA: TGTGCCAGCACCGTTGGGGGGGTCGAGACCCAGTACTTC

CDR3 length: 17
D gene: TRBD1
J gene: TRBJ2-3
V gene: TRBV5-4
clone size: NA
CDR3 protein: CASSLGGRGTEVDTQYF
CDR3 DNA: TGTGCCAGCAGCTTGGGAGGCAGGGGGACAGAGGTAGATACGCAGTATTTT

CDR3 length: 16
D gene: NA
J gene: TRBJ1-4
V gene: TRBV7-9
clone size: once
CDR3 protein: CASSLRDGTTNEKLFF
CDR3 DNA: TGTGCCAGCAGCTTAAGGGACGGGACAACTAATGAAAAACTGTTTTTT

CDR3 length: 18
D gene: TRBD2
J gene: TRBJ2-5
V gene: TRBV12-5
clone size: NA
CDR3 protein: CASGFQSGSGGYQETQYF
CDR3 DNA: TGTGCTAGTGGTTTTCAGTCGGGCAGCGGGGGGTACCAAGAGACCCAGTACTTC

CDR3 length: 14
D gene: TRBD1
J gene: TRBJ1-1
V gene: TRBV7-2
clone size: NA
CDR3 protein: CASSYSGQLPEAFF
CDR3 DNA: TGTGCCAGCAGCTACTCGGGACAGCTACCTGAAGCTTTCTTT

CDR3 length: 16
D gene: TRBD2
J gene: TRBJ2-7
V gene: TRBV5-4
clone size: once
CDR3 protein: CASSLPGASGAYEQYF
CDR3 DNA: TGTGCCAGCAGCTTGCCCGGGGCTAGCGGGGCGTACGAGCAGTACTTC

CDR3 length: 14
D gene: NA
J gene: TRBJ2-5
V gene: TRBV28
clone size: NA
CDR3 protein: CASATGGPQETQYF
CDR3 DNA: TGTGCCAGCGCCACCGGAGGCCCCCAAGAGACCCAGTACTTC

CDR3 length: 13
D gene: NA
J gene: TRBJ2-1
V gene: TRBV6-5
clone size: NA
CDR3 protein: CASSPDIYNEQFF
CDR3 DNA: TGTGCCAGCAGCCCCGACATTTACAATGAGCAGTTCTTC

CDR3 length: 13
D gene: NA
J gene: TRBJ2-5
V gene: TRBV7-2
clone size: NA
CDR3 protein: CASSYRLTETQYF
CDR3 DNA: TGTGCCAGCAGCTATCGACTAACAGAGACCCAGTACTTC

CDR3 length: 13
D gene: NA
J gene: TRBJ1-1
V gene: TRBV2
clone size: NA
CDR3 protein: CASSGQMNTEAFF
CDR3 DNA: TGTGCCAGCAGTGGACAGATGAACACTGAAGCTTTCTTT

CDR3 length: 15
D gene: TRBD2
J gene: TRBJ2-5
V gene: TRBV10-2
clone size: NA
CDR3 protein: CASNPGLAGKETQYF
CDR3 DNA: TGCGCCAGCAATCCGGGACTAGCGGGGAAAGAGACCCAGTACTTC

CDR3 length: 14
D gene: TRBD1
J gene: TRBJ2-5
V gene: TRBV5-8
clone size: once
CDR3 protein: CASSPRTGQETQYF
CDR3 DNA: TGTGCCAGCAGTCCCCGGACAGGTCAAGAGACCCAGTACTTC

CDR3 length: 13
D gene: TRBD1
J gene: TRBJ2-7
V gene: TRBV5-1
clone size: few
CDR3 protein: CASSLDRAYEQYF
CDR3 DNA: TGCGCCAGCAGCCTCGACAGGGCCTACGAGCAGTACTTC

CDR3 length: 15
D gene: NA
J gene: TRBJ2-3
V gene: TRBV7-2
clone size: NA
CDR3 protein: CASSQTAWQADTQYF
CDR3 DNA: TGTGCCAGCAGTCAAACGGCATGGCAGGCAGATACGCAGTATTTT

CDR3 length: 14
D gene: NA
J gene: TRBJ1-5
V gene: TRBV20-1
clone size: NA
CDR3 protein: CSASPPGPSQPQHF
CDR3 DNA: TGCAGTGCAAGTCCTCCAGGGCCCAGTCAGCCCCAGCATTTT

CDR3 length: 15
D gene: NA
J gene: TRBJ1-5
V gene: TRBV24-1
clone size: NA
CDR3 protein: CATSLGGLGNQPQHF
CDR3 DNA: TGTGCCACCAGTCTGGGGGGTTTGGGCAATCAGCCCCAGCATTTT